This T cell receptor (beta chain) was sequenced for a study of spatial heterogeneity in lung cancer. Study context: The library had UMIs, and each TCR and UMI pair averaged more than ten raw reads.

The CDR3 has 13 amino acids. V lost 5 bases, J lost 7 bases, and 7 bases stayed unmatched. Germline CDR1 MDHEN, CDR2 SYDVKM. The time point is: sample taken at primary tumor resection. The input material, whole RNA from tumor, nontumor lung or frozen PBMC, was sequenced unsorted. Single TCR cDNA molecules each had their own unique molecular identifier. TCRdb re-analysed the 5' RACE reads in MiXCR, keeping a single row per CDR3 protein. Counted here are approximately 5,600 distinct CDR3 sequences, more than 7.5% occurring once; the ten biggest clones make up approximately 26%. Study conclusions and caveats: Expanded intratumoral alpha and beta TCR counts tracked tumor mutation counts. Estimation of coverage gave values of around 6.6% for alpha and about 14% for beta chains in tumor T cells.

This clonotype was recorded at least ten times. Its specificity is unknown. The sequence was collected from a female donor with early-stage non-small cell lung cancer. The chain is built from TRBV28 and TRBJ2-7; 8 nucleotides agree with TRBD1. Sequenced here: lung tumor tissue, sampled at surgery. Here the CDR3 DNA reads TGTGCCAGCAGTCCTGGGACAGGCAGGGAGCAGTACTTC. This encodes CASSPGTGREQYF.